This T cell receptor (beta chain) was documented in a study of T cell responses to AZD1222 COVID-19 vaccine. Findings of the study overall: Clonal diversity may have been underestimated, and the donors were mostly white British, with more females than males. Compared with day 0, the breadth and depth of the Spike-specific TCR repertoire rose significantly after two doses of AZD1222. Nearly half of the spike-specific TCRs reportedly recognize variant regions that carry no mutations.

This clone was recorded only once. Its target is unknown. Second-dose schedules of about 4 or about 12 weeks were combined. The V end was cut by 1 base, the J end by 0 bases, with 16 bases between. The germline V gene has CDR1 MNHNS and CDR2 SASEGT. The CDR3 loop spans 18 amino acids. Only in-frame clones appear in the TCRdb table, and some are missing; sequencing was by immunoSEQ multiplex PCR. The sample yields 40,000 to 60,000 clones, 70% to 90% seen once. This rearrangement joins TRBV6-1 to TRBJ1-3; D call uncertain. The sequence came from an adult who received the AZD1222 COVID-19 vaccine. This specimen was peripheral blood, taken 28 days after the second AZD1222 dose. DNA of the CDR3: TGTGCCAGCAGTGAAGAATTGTCTGGACGGATCTCTGGAAACACCATATATTTT. Residues: CASSEELSGRISGNTIYF.